Below, 22 T cell receptor beta chains from the same sample are listed, as sequenced in a study of regulatory T cells in long-lasting Graves disease. The time point denotes: newly diagnosed GD, antithyroid drugs for less than 3 months. PBMCs provided the RNA from which the TCR library was made. The authors built TCR beta libraries using iRepertoire HTBI primers and Arm-PCR of CDR3 regions. Each CDR3 protein is one row after TCRdb ran MiXCR on the multiplex PCR reads. The sample records around 400,000 distinct CDR3 sequences, over 12% being singletons. This same sample was also part of a study on T cells in Graves' hyperthyroidism and ophthalmopathy.

The starting material was peripheral blood mononuclear cells (PBMCs), obtained at new diagnosis, from a patient treated with antithyroid drugs. Source of these receptors: a woman aged 40-49 years with Graves disease.

This clonotype has more than one count but fewer than ten. The V gene is TRBV6-4, the J gene TRBJ1-4; weak D call: TRBD1 (6 bases). V was cut by 4 bases and J by 0 bases, with 18 bases left in between. The CDR3 extends over 18 amino acids. The germline gives CDR1 MRHNA, CDR2 SNTAGT. The CDR3 nucleotides read TGTGCCAGCAGTGTGGGGACAAAGGGCAAGTCAACTAATGAAAAACTGTTTTTT. This codes for CASSVGTKGKSTNEKLFF.

This clonotype was seen ten or more times. The chain links TRBV28 to TRBJ2-2; D is unclear. Between the trimmed V and J ends, which lost 10 bases and 6 bases, there was a span of 18 bases. This CDR3 comprises 14 residues. Germline V CDR1 and CDR2: MDHEN, SYDVKM. The DNA for the CDR3 is TGTGCCACTAGACACGGCCATGGGGCCGGGGAGCTGTTTTTT. Translating it yields CATRHGHGAGELFF. Filled out from reference TRBV28 and TRBJ2-2, the complete variable domain reads DVKVTQSSRYLVKRTGEKVFLECVQDMDHENMFWYRQDPGLGLRLIYFSYDVKMKEKGDIPEGYSVSREKKERFSLILESASTNQTSMYLCATRHGHGAGELFFGEGSRLTVL.

In its sample, this clonotype was seen a few times. The chain is built from TRBV6-5 and TRBJ1-1; 9 bases agree with TRBD1. This CDR3 contains 15 residues. Germline V gene lookup returns CDR1 MNHEY and CDR2 SVGAGI. J gave up 4 bases and V 2 bases, and 5 bases lay outside the gene matches. CDR3: CASSYGDREITEAFF. The CDR3 DNA follows: TGTGCCAGCAGTTACGGGGACAGGGAAATCACTGAAGCTTTCTTT.

This clonotype showed up many times. The CDR3 protein is CASSLVTRVGNEQFF. The CDR3, as DNA: TGTGCCAGCAGCTTAGTAACCAGGGTGGGGAATGAGCAGTTCTTC. The V and J genes are TRBV7-2 and TRBJ2-1; D perhaps matches TRBD1 (5 bases). The CDR3 has 15 residues. Looked up from germline, CDR1 is SGHTA and CDR2 is FQGNSA. Deletions cut 1 base from V and 7 bases from J, with 14 bases between.

This clonotype appeared many times. The chain uses TRBV11-2 and TRBJ2-1, with a possible D match to TRBD2 (5 bases). V lost 5 bases, J lost 8 bases, and 19 bases lay in between. Germline V CDR1 and CDR2: SGHAT, FQNNGV. The CDR3 has 15 residues. The CDR3 region has the DNA TGTGCCAGCAGCCCGGGATACCAGATCTTCGATGAGCAGTTCTTC. It codes for CASSPGYQIFDEQFF. The full variable domain, its missing parts supplied by reference TRBV11-2 and TRBJ2-1, is EAGVAQSPRYKIIEKRQSVAFWCNPISGHATLYWYQQILGQGPKLLIQFQNNGVVDDSQLPKDRFSAERLKGVDSTLKIQPAKLEDSAVYLCASSPGYQIFDEQFFGPGTRLTVL.

This clonotype was observed many times. This CDR3 reads CAWSGDRGGLNEQFF. In nucleotides, the CDR3 is TGTGCCTGGAGTGGCGACAGGGGTGGCCTTAATGAGCAGTTCTTC. This chain links TRBV30 with TRBJ2-1; the match to TRBD1 covers 8 bases. CDR1 and CDR2 (germline): GTSNPN, SVGIG (reference sequence). The CDR3 is 15 residues long. The V and J ends lost 1 base and 7 bases, in that order; junction bases with no gene match: 9.

This clonotype appeared many times. The CDR3 loop reads CSANRLAGYNEQFF. The CDR3 DNA reads as TGCAGTGCCAACAGACTAGCGGGATACAATGAGCAGTTCTTC. The chain combines TRBV20-1 with TRBJ2-1; 11 positions agree with TRBD2. J lost 4 bases, V lost 6 bases, and 5 bases had no gene match. This CDR3 has 14 amino acids. Germline V gene lookup returns CDR1 DFQATT and CDR2 SNEGSKA (reference sequence).

This clonotype occurred many times. The genes are TRBV27 and TRBJ2-1; TRBD1 matches 8 bases. Germline-derived CDR1 and CDR2 are MNHEY and SMNVEV (reference sequence). The CDR3 runs 16 residues. The J segment lost 8 bases and the V segment lost 5 bases, leaving 14 bases of the junction unmatched. The chain's CDR3 is CASSASRDRLKDEQFF. The CDR3 bases are TGTGCCAGCAGTGCCAGCCGGGACAGGCTGAAGGATGAGCAGTTCTTC.

This clonotype was recorded at least ten times. This chain links TRBV19 with TRBJ2-2; either TRBD1 or TRBD2 may supply D (5 bases each). The CDR3 contains 15 residues. Germline CDR1 reads LNHDA; CDR2 reads SQIVND (reference sequence). V lost 10 bases and J lost 1, with 16 bases in between. CDR3 in amino acids: CATRVGSLNTGELFF. The CDR3 DNA follows: TGTGCCACCAGGGTGGGGAGCTTGAACACCGGGGAGCTGTTTTTT.

This clonotype was seen a few times. The chain has TRBV7-9 and TRBJ2-1; 9 positions agree with TRBD2. Germline-derived CDR1 and CDR2 are SEHNR and FQNEAQ (reference sequence). This CDR3 has 13 amino acids. With 3 bases clipped from V and 15 bases from J, the junction kept 9 bases outside the gene matches. The CDR3 DNA follows: TGTGCCAGCAGCTTTACTAGCGGGCCGATCCTGTTCTTC. Its protein is CASSFTSGPILFF.

The chain has TRBV10-3 and TRBJ2-3; 16 bases map to TRBD2. The CDR3 consists of 19 residues. Germline CDR1 reads ENHRY; CDR2 reads SYGVKD. Unmatched junction bases numbered 12, after V lost 5 bases and J lost 4 bases. The CDR3 region has the DNA TGTGCCATCAGTCCGGGACTAGCGGGAGGGCGTGGAAACTCAGATACGCAGTATTTT. Protein product: CAISPGLAGGRGNSDTQYF.

This clonotype was recorded many times. The J gene is TRBJ2-2, the V gene TRBV9; 9 positions match TRBD1. The germline V gene encodes CDR1 SGDLS and CDR2 YYNGEE. The CDR3 is 16 amino acids. V gave up 3 bases and J gave up 1 base; unmatched junction bases: 4. The CDR3 sequence: CASSAPGQGNTGELFF. Here the CDR3 DNA reads TGTGCCAGCAGCGCCCCGGGACAGGGGAACACCGGGGAGCTGTTTTTT.

This clonotype has more than one count but fewer than ten. This could be a read error, since a much larger clone is one nucleotide away. The rearrangement uses TRBV2 and TRBJ2-1; tentatively, D is TRBD2 (7 bases). CDR1 SNHLY and CDR2 FYNNEI come from the germline V gene. The CDR3 length is 15 residues. The CDR3 DNA sequence: TGTGCCAGCCATTTGGAGGGGGGGGTCCTCGATGAGCGGTTCTTC. It yields the protein CASHLEGGVLDERFF.

This clonotype was recorded at least ten times. The chain couples TRBV10-3 to TRBJ2-1, with 10 bases fitting TRBD2. V trimming: 6 bases; J trimming: 4 bases; junction bases outside the gene matches: 12. Germline V gene sequence: CDR1 ENHRY, CDR2 SYGVKD. This CDR3 is 17 amino acids long. CDR3 DNA sequence: TGTGCCATCAGAGATACTCTAGCGGGAGTGGGTTACAATGAGCAGTTCTTC. As protein: CAIRDTLAGVGYNEQFF.

The rearrangement links TRBV9 to TRBJ2-1; tentatively, D is TRBD1 (6 bases). Trimming left V 3 bases short and J 0 bases short, with 13 bases between. Germline V CDR1 and CDR2: SGDLS, YYNGEE. The CDR3 runs to 16 residues. CDR3 DNA: TGTGCCAGCAGCGCCGGGACACCTTACTCCTACAATGAGCAGTTCTTC. As protein: CASSAGTPYSYNEQFF.

There are a few counts of this clonotype. Written as DNA, the CDR3 is TGTGCCAGCAGTTCCGGGGACAGCCTACGAAACGATGAGCAGTTCTTC. This encodes CASSSGDSLRNDEQFF. The V and J genes are TRBV28 and TRBJ2-1; 7 bases agree with TRBD1. Germline V gene data show CDR1 as MDHEN and CDR2 as SYDVKM. The V and J ends lost 4 bases and 8 bases, in that order; junction bases with no gene match: 14. The CDR3 totals 16 residues.

This clonotype was seen many times. This chain uses TRBV7-2 with TRBJ2-5; 8 bases fit TRBD2. The ends lost 1 base at V and 5 bases at J; junction bases unmatched: 9. There are 16 residues in the CDR3. CDR1 and CDR2 from the germline V gene are SGHTA and FQGNSA. The CDR3 region has the DNA TGTGCCAGCAGCTTAGTTTCCAGCGGGAGACAGGAGACCCAGTACTTC. Protein: CASSLVSSGRQETQYF.

As regards this clonotype: This may come from a read error, since a much larger clone is one base off. The chain couples TRBV20-1 to TRBJ2-7; TRBD1 matches 10 bases. Looked up from germline, CDR1 is DFQATT and CDR2 is SNEGSKA (reference sequence). There are 17 residues in the CDR3. V was clipped by 6 bases and J by 1 base; unmatched bases: 15. CDR3: CSAGGWDRGGESYEQYF. DNA for the CDR3: TGCAGTGCCGGGGGTTGGGACAGGGGTGGGGAGTCCTACGAGCAGTACTTC.

The chain links TRBV5-1 to TRBJ2-1, with D perhaps TRBD1 (5 bases). Germline assignment: CDR1 SGHRS and CDR2 YFSETQ. Trimming took off 5 bases at V and 0 bases at J, with 9 bases between the two ends. This CDR3 spans 14 amino acids. CDR3 bases: TGCGCCAGCAGACTCCAGGGCTCCTACAATGAGCAGTTCTTC. This translates into CASRLQGSYNEQFF.

This clonotype has only a few counts. The chain links TRBV20-1 to TRBJ2-3; 7 nucleotides agree with TRBD2. V gave up 3 bases and J gave up 6 bases; unmatched junction bases: 12. The CDR3 totals 15 residues. From germline, CDR1 is DFQATT and CDR2 SNEGSKA (reference sequence). The CDR3 sequence is CSASPPAGRGDTQYF. In nucleotides, the CDR3 is TGCAGTGCTAGTCCCCCAGCGGGGCGGGGGGATACGCAGTATTTT.

The chain employs TRBV18 and TRBJ2-2; 9 positions match TRBD1. CDR1 KGHSH and CDR2 LQKENI come from the germline V gene. The ends lost 4 bases at V and 0 bases at J; junction bases unmatched: 6. The CDR3 is 17 residues long. The CDR3, as DNA: TGTGCCAGCTCACTGTATCGGGACAGGGCGAACACCGGGGAGCTGTTTTTT. Protein sequence: CASSLYRDRANTGELFF.

This clonotype was seen repeatedly, ten times or more. V gene TRBV30 combines with J gene TRBJ1-1; D unclear. The CDR3 has 12 residues. Per germline, CDR1 GTSNPN and CDR2 SVGIG (reference sequence). The V and J ends lost 8 bases and 6 bases respectively, with 16 bases between them. The CDR3 loop is CALSQLVSEAFF. DNA for the CDR3: TGTGCCCTCTCTCAATTGGTTTCTGAAGCTTTCTTT.